The rows below give T cell receptor beta chains drawn from one sample of a study of control samples from healthy donors and cancer patients. The repertoire was sequenced with immunoSEQ multiplex PCR; TCRdb's copy has only in-frame clones and lacks some. This sample has about 130,000 clones, with around 94% found just once. The sequenced sample consisted of PBMCs. These receptors were taken from a man aged 55 to 70 with colorectal cancer. CDR3s include the opening cysteine and the closing phenylalanine or tryptophan. A D gene is named only where the DNA matches it firmly. Size is stated for part of the rows, as once, few or many counts, or as a class when the clone is expanded.

V: TRBV27; J: TRBJ2-3; D: TRBD1; size: -; DNA: TGTGCCAGCAGTTCCCCTCGGGACAGTGGCACAGATACGCAGTATTTT; CDR3: CASSSPRDSGTDTQYF
V: TRBV5-1; J: TRBJ2-7; D: -; size: once; DNA: TGCGCCAGCAGCTTGGAACCGGGGCAGTCCTACGAGCAGTACTTC; CDR3: CASSLEPGQSYEQYF
V: TRBV19; J: TRBJ1-3; D: -; size: -; DNA: TGTGCCAGTACACCACGGTACGCATCTGGAAACACCATATATTTT; CDR3: CASTPRYASGNTIYF
V: TRBV6-5; J: TRBJ2-1; D: TRBD1; size: -; DNA: TGTGCCAGCAGAAGGGACAGGGGATACAATGAGCAGTTCTTC; CDR3: CASRRDRGYNEQFF
V: TRBV11-3; J: TRBJ2-7; D: -; size: -; DNA: TGTGCCAGCAGCCGTACGGGCGTCGAGCAGTACTTC; CDR3: CASSRTGVEQYF
V: TRBV5-1; J: TRBJ1-1; D: -; size: -; DNA: TGCGCCAGCGATACAGGCCCAACGTCCCCGTACACTGAAGCTTTCTTT; CDR3: CASDTGPTSPYTEAFF
V: TRBV15; J: TRBJ1-3; D: -; size: -; DNA: TGTGCCACCAGCAGAGATAAAGGGGACGGAAACACCATATATTTT; CDR3: CATSRDKGDGNTIYF
V: TRBV6-5; J: TRBJ2-1; D: TRBD2; size: -; DNA: TGTGCCAGCCTCCGCAGGGAGGGCAATGAGCAGTTCTTC; CDR3: CASLRREGNEQFF
V: TRBV7-2; J: TRBJ2-1; D: TRBD1; size: -; DNA: TGTGCCAGCAGCTCGACAGGGGCTTATTACAATGAGCAGTTCTTC; CDR3: CASSSTGAYYNEQFF
V: TRBV6-5; J: TRBJ1-1; D: -; size: few; DNA: TGTGCCAGCAGTAAGACGTGGGGGACTGAAGCTTTCTTT; CDR3: CASSKTWGTEAFF
V: TRBV6-5; J: TRBJ1-2; D: -; size: -; DNA: TGTGCCAGCAGCGAGACAGAGGAACTCTACGGCTACACCTTC; CDR3: CASSETEELYGYTF
V: TRBV11-2; J: TRBJ1-1; D: TRBD1; size: -; DNA: TGTGCCAGCAGCCCAGGAGGGACAGGGACTGAAGCTTTCTTT; CDR3: CASSPGGTGTEAFF
V: TRBV19; J: TRBJ2-2; D: TRBD2; size: -; DNA: TGTGCCAGTAGACCACCCCAAGCGGGGGGGCGGAACGGGGAGCTGTTTTTT; CDR3: CASRPPQAGGRNGELFF
V: TRBV28; J: TRBJ1-6; D: TRBD1; size: few; DNA: TGTGCCAGCTTTGGACAGGAAGGAGTGTCACCCCTCCACTTT; CDR3: CASFGQEGVSPLHF
V: TRBV1; J: TRBJ1-5; D: -; size: -; DNA: TGCACCAGCAGCCAAGATCTTGTGGGCGTTGGACGGCCTTATCAGCCCCAGCATTTT; CDR3: CTSSQDLVGVGRPYQPQHF
V: TRBV4-3; J: TRBJ2-7; D: TRBD1; size: once; DNA: TGCGCCAGCAGCCAAGATGGGGAGACAGGGGACGAGCAGTACTTC; CDR3: CASSQDGETGDEQYF
V: TRBV5-1; J: TRBJ2-7; D: -; size: few; DNA: TGCGCCAGCGCTTCGGGGGACGCCTACGAGCAGTACTTC; CDR3: CASASGDAYEQYF
V: TRBV4-1; J: TRBJ1-1; D: TRBD1; size: few; DNA: TGCGCCAGCAGCCCACTGCCCTTTACCGGGACAGGGGACACTGAAGCTTTCTTT; CDR3: CASSPLPFTGTGDTEAFF
V: TRBV6-1; J: TRBJ1-1; D: -; size: -; DNA: TGTGCCAGCAGTGAAAGTCGCGGCTTGGGTACTGAAGCTTTCTTT; CDR3: CASSESRGLGTEAFF
V: TRBV7-9; J: TRBJ2-1; D: -; size: -; DNA: TGTGCCAGCAGCGTCCTCGGGTCGTACAATGAGCAGTTCTTC; CDR3: CASSVLGSYNEQFF
V: TRBV7-2; J: TRBJ1-5; D: -; size: once; DNA: TGTGCCAGCAGCTTAGGGCAACACGATAGCAATCAGCCCCAGCATTTT; CDR3: CASSLGQHDSNQPQHF
V: TRBV7-8; J: TRBJ2-3; D: -; size: -; DNA: TGTGCCAGCAGCTCGCACAGGGTCCCTAGCACAGATACGCAGTATTTT; CDR3: CASSSHRVPSTDTQYF
V: TRBV6-5; J: TRBJ1-1; D: -; size: -; DNA: TGTGCCAGCAGACTTAGGACGCAATGGATCACTGAAGCTTTCTTT; CDR3: CASRLRTQWITEAFF
V: TRBV29-1; J: TRBJ1-1; D: -; size: -; DNA: TGCAGCGTCGCTGGACAGATGAACACTGAAGCTTTCTTT; CDR3: CSVAGQMNTEAFF
V: TRBV24-1; J: TRBJ2-1; D: TRBD1; size: -; DNA: TGTGCCACGGGGACAGGGGGCAGGTATGAGCAGTTCTTC; CDR3: CATGTGGRYEQFF
V: TRBV6-5; J: TRBJ1-6; D: -; size: once; DNA: TGTGCCAGCGGGGACTTTCTTTACAATTCACCCCTCCACTTT; CDR3: CASGDFLYNSPLHF
V: TRBV3-1/TRBV3-2; J: TRBJ2-7; D: -; size: -; DNA: TGTGCCAGCAGCCAGACCCCCGGGGTAGAGCAGTACTTC; CDR3: CASSQTPGVEQYF
V: TRBV28; J: TRBJ2-5; D: -; size: once; DNA: TGTGCCAGCAGTTTAGAAGAGACCCAGTACTTC; CDR3: CASSLEETQYF
V: TRBV28; J: TRBJ1-2; D: -; size: -; DNA: TGTGCCAGCAGTCCAACCCGGGGGGAGGGACCCTATGGCTACACCTTC; CDR3: CASSPTRGEGPYGYTF
V: TRBV7-2; J: TRBJ1-4; D: TRBD1; size: -; DNA: TGTGCCAGCAGCGAGGACCGGGACAGCGGAGAAAAACTGTTTTTT; CDR3: CASSEDRDSGEKLFF
V: TRBV25-1; J: TRBJ1-6; D: -; size: -; DNA: TGTGCCAGCAGGCCCACGTCCGCGCTTAATTCACCCCTCCACTTT; CDR3: CASRPTSALNSPLHF
V: TRBV7-9; J: TRBJ2-5; D: -; size: -; DNA: TGTGCCAGCAGCCCTAGCTTATTCGAGACCCAGTACTTC; CDR3: CASSPSLFETQYF
V: TRBV20-1; J: TRBJ2-7; D: TRBD1; size: -; DNA: TGCAGTGCTAGTGACAGGGGCCTCTCCTACGAGCAGTACTTC; CDR3: CSASDRGLSYEQYF
V: TRBV12-3/TRBV12-4; J: TRBJ2-3; D: -; size: -; DNA: -; CDR3: CASSSSDGTQYF
V: TRBV5-4; J: TRBJ2-7; D: TRBD1; size: few; DNA: TGTGCCAGCAGCTTACAGGGGGCCGACGAGCAGTACTTC; CDR3: CASSLQGADEQYF
V: TRBV19; J: TRBJ2-2; D: -; size: -; DNA: TGTGCCAGCACTAACAGAAACACCGGGGAGCTGTTTTTT; CDR3: CASTNRNTGELFF
V: TRBV25-1; J: TRBJ1-6; D: -; size: -; DNA: TGTGCCAGCGCTGAAACCACCGGGACCACGGGGAGCAATTCACCCCTCCACTTT; CDR3: CASAETTGTTGSNSPLHF
V: TRBV18; J: TRBJ1-2; D: TRBD1; size: -; DNA: TGTGCCAGCTCAGTAACCTCAGCCGGACAGGGGGTTTCTAACTATGGCTACACCTTC; CDR3: CASSVTSAGQGVSNYGYTF
V: TRBV28; J: TRBJ2-7; D: -; size: -; DNA: TGTGCCAGCAGTTCAGAAGTGATCTCCTACGAGCAGTACTTC; CDR3: CASSSEVISYEQYF
V: TRBV11-2; J: TRBJ1-2; D: TRBD1; size: -; DNA: TGTGCCAGCAGCTTAGTGGGACAGGGCGTCGGTGGCTACACCTTC; CDR3: CASSLVGQGVGGYTF
V: TRBV6-2/TRBV6-3; J: TRBJ1-5; D: -; size: -; DNA: TGTGCCAGCAGTCCAACATGGGGGAATCAGCCCCAGCATTTT; CDR3: CASSPTWGNQPQHF
V: TRBV11-2; J: TRBJ1-4; D: -; size: -; DNA: TGTGCCAGCAGCTCGTCCCAGACTGAAAAACTGTTTTTT; CDR3: CASSSSQTEKLFF
V: TRBV7-9; J: TRBJ1-1; D: TRBD1; size: -; DNA: TGTGCCAGCAGCTTGGGGACAGGGTCGGTATCGGCTGAAGCTTTCTTT; CDR3: CASSLGTGSVSAEAFF